One sample yielded the 2 T cell receptor beta chains listed below, sequenced in a study of shared clonotypes between healthy human individuals. Method: immunoSEQ multiplex PCR; TCRdb's copy keeps in-frame clones and lacks some. The sample lists approximately 100,000 clones, less than 80% occurring once. The sample taken for sequencing was memory CD8+ T cells sorted from blood. Indicated subset: CD45RO+ cells pooled with CCR7-negative TemRA cells. The receptor set was obtained from a woman in her twenties or thirties in good health.

J is TRBJ2-5 and V is TRBV6-5, with 7 bases lining up with TRBD2. CDR1 and CDR2 from the germline V gene are MNHEY and SVGAGI. The trim removed 0 bases at V and 6 bases at J, leaving 10 bases unmatched. The CDR3 loop spans 16 amino acids. This CDR3 reads CASSYSREGSGKTQYF. DNA for the CDR3: TGTGCCAGCAGTTACTCGAGGGAGGGTTCGGGGAAGACCCAGTACTTC.

This sequence joins TRBV25-1 and TRBJ2-1; 7 nucleotides agree with TRBD1. CDR1 and CDR2 (germline): MGHDK, SYGVNS. The CDR3 consists of 13 residues. With 3 bases clipped from V and 8 bases from J, the junction kept 4 bases outside the gene matches. The CDR3 bases are TGTGCCAGCAGTGATGACAGGGCTGATGAGCAGTTCTTC. Translating it yields CASSDDRADEQFF. The full variable domain, with the rest looked up from reference TRBV25-1 and TRBJ2-1, is EADIYQTPRYLVIGTGKKITLECSQTMGHDKMYWYQQDPGMELHLIHYSYGVNSTEKGDLSSESTVSRIRTEHFPLTLESARPSHTSQYLCASSDDRADEQFFGPGTRLTVL.